Listed here are 27 T cell receptor beta chains from one sample, sequenced in a study of identical twins. TCRdb fed the 5' RACE reads into MiXCR, producing one record per CDR3 protein. The sample shows 690,000 or so distinct CDR3 sequences, about 9.4% of them seen only once. These records were also assigned to another study, of yellow fever vaccine responses in identical twins.

Source material: PBMCs. Source of these receptors: a woman under 30 in good health.

This clonotype was counted at least ten times. The V call is TRBV28, the J call TRBJ2-3; 9 bases are a match to TRBD2. Germline V gene lookup returns CDR1 MDHEN and CDR2 SYDVKM. This CDR3 has 18 residues. Unmatched junction bases numbered 14, after V lost 6 bases and J lost 1 base. CDR3 in amino acids: CASSPLLSGRSGTDTQYF. Written as DNA, the CDR3 is TGTGCCAGCAGCCCCCTTCTTAGCGGGAGATCGGGCACAGATACGCAGTATTTT.

This clonotype turned up a few times. CDR3 residues: CAISDGLARGQKTGNTIYF. The CDR3 DNA is TGTGCCATCAGTGACGGATTGGCCAGGGGGCAAAAAACGGGAAACACCATATATTTT. The chain has TRBV10-3 and TRBJ1-3; 8 nucleotides line up with TRBD1. The J segment lost 4 bases and the V segment lost 3 bases, leaving 17 bases of the junction unmatched. Looked up from germline, CDR1 is ENHRY and CDR2 is SYGVKD. This CDR3 has 19 amino acids.

Comment on this clonotype: Just one base apart from a much larger clone, this may be a read error. V is TRBV6-5 and J is TRBJ2-5, with D perhaps matching TRBD2 (5 bases). Germline V gene sequence: CDR1 MNHEY, CDR2 SVGAGI. Trimming pared 4 bases from V and 3 bases from J, leaving 6 bases between. The CDR3 runs to 12 residues. The chain's CDR3 is CASSSGKETQYF. The CDR3, as DNA: TGTGCCAGCAGTTCCGGGAAAGAGACCCAGTACTTC.

The sample holds many counts of this clonotype. V is TRBV7-9 and J is TRBJ2-3, with D hard to call. The germline V and J ends were trimmed by 0 bases and 0 bases, with 10 bases remaining between them. CDR3 length: 16 amino acids. In germline, CDR1 is SEHNR, CDR2 FQNEAQ (reference sequence). This chain's CDR3 is CASSLANVGSTDTQYF. The CDR3 region has the DNA TGTGCCAGCAGCTTAGCCAACGTGGGGAGCACAGATACGCAGTATTTT. Full variable domain (rest looked up from reference TRBV7-9 and TRBJ2-3): DTGVSQNPRHKITKRGQNVTFRCDPISEHNRLYWYRQTLGQGPEFLTYFQNEAQLEKSRLLSDRFSAERPKGSFSTLEIQRTEQGDSAMYLCASSLANVGSTDTQYFGPGTRLTVL.

The genes are TRBV5-1 and TRBJ2-3; 8 bases agree with TRBD1. J lost 3 bases, V lost 5 bases, and 5 bases had no gene match. This CDR3 contains 14 residues. The germline gives CDR1 SGHRS, CDR2 YFSETQ. The CDR3 loop reads CASSKDRETDTQYF. In DNA, the CDR3 is TGCGCCAGCAGTAAGGACAGGGAAACAGATACGCAGTATTTT.

This rearrangement joins TRBV9 to TRBJ2-5; TRBD2 matches 9 bases. Germline-derived CDR1 and CDR2 are SGDLS and YYNGEE. This CDR3 spans 17 amino acids. After removal of 4 bases from V and 1 base from J, the junction contained 11 bases not matched to a gene. The CDR3 loop reads CASSSYDVRGGQETQYF. The CDR3 bases are TGTGCCAGCAGCTCCTACGATGTGCGGGGGGGCCAAGAGACCCAGTACTTC.

Details on this clonotype: This sequence may be a read error, since a much larger clone differs from it by one base. The rearrangement joins TRBV12-3 or TRBV12-4 to TRBJ1-1; no clear D gene. This CDR3 is built from 14 residues. The ends were cut back, 2 bases at V and 7 bases at J, with 14 bases in the middle. The CDR3 DNA follows: TGTGCCAGCAGTTTACTCATGGTTCAAAATGAAGCTTTCTTT. This codes for CASSLLMVQNEAFF.

V usage is TRBV2 and J usage is TRBJ2-7; weak D call: TRBD2 (5 bases). The CDR3 is made up of 14 amino acids. Trimming pared 0 bases from V and 6 bases from J, leaving 12 bases between. Germline CDR1 SNHLY, CDR2 FYNNEI. CDR3 loop: CASSEAGALGEQYF. In DNA, the CDR3 is TGTGCCAGCAGTGAAGCGGGAGCGTTGGGCGAGCAGTACTTC.

The chain recombines TRBV28 with TRBJ2-7; D assignment may be TRBD1 or TRBD2 (5 bases each). This CDR3 contains 14 residues. CDR1 and CDR2 (germline): MDHEN, SYDVKM. Trimming removed 5 bases at V and 6 bases at J, with 17 bases between. The chain's CDR3 is CASSPPGRGVEQYF. CDR3 in DNA: TGTGCCAGCAGTCCACCGGGACGGGGCGTCGAGCAGTACTTC.

The sample holds a few counts of this clonotype. The rearrangement uses TRBV24-1 and TRBJ2-7; D not certain. Trimming took 4 bases from V and 6 from J, leaving 12 bases between them. Germline CDR1 and CDR2: KGHDR and SFDVKD. The CDR3 runs to 13 residues. CDR3 in amino acids: CATSDRQSGEQYF. In DNA, the CDR3 is TGTGCCACCAGTGACCGACAATCGGGCGAGCAGTACTTC.

Points on this clonotype: The junction departs from germline at one end; a sequencing error may be responsible. The chain carries TRBV2 and TRBJ2-5, with TRBD1 matching over 7 bases. This CDR3 has 13 residues. Germline CDR1 is SNHLY and CDR2 is FYNNEI. The CDR3 is CASSGVTGETQNF. The CDR3 DNA sequence: TGTGCCAGCAGCGGCGTTACAGGGGAGACCCAGAACTTC.

In its sample, this clonotype was seen a few times. The chain uses TRBV25-1 and TRBJ2-7; D unclear. This CDR3 is built from 11 residues. Trimming cost V 7 bases and J 5 bases, with 9 bases left between them. CDR1 is MGHDK and CDR2 is SYGVNS in the germline V gene. CDR3 DNA: TGTGCCAGCACCCAAGGACACGAGCAGTACTTC. Translation gives CASTQGHEQYF.

The chain is built from TRBV29-1 and TRBJ2-5; the D gene is possibly TRBD2 (6 bases). Deletions cut 4 bases from V and 4 bases from J, with 7 bases between. Germline CDR1 SQVTM, CDR2 ANQGSEA. This CDR3 comprises 11 residues. The CDR3 DNA reads as TGCAGCGTTGTGGGAGGAGAGACCCAGTACTTC. It codes for CSVVGGETQYF.

The chain has TRBV5-1 and TRBJ2-2, with a tentative D call TRBD2 (6 bases). V lost 6 bases, J lost 0 bases, and 12 bases lay in between. This CDR3 is built from 15 residues. Germline-derived CDR1 and CDR2 are SGHRS and YFSETQ. CDR3 sequence (DNA): TGCGCCAGCATCGCAGGGAGGACGAACACCGGGGAGCTGTTTTTT. Translating it yields CASIAGRTNTGELFF.

This chain joins TRBV5-1 and TRBJ2-5, with unresolved D. Trimming removed 4 bases at V and 2 bases at J, with 12 bases between. Germline values: CDR1 SGHRS, CDR2 YFSETQ. The CDR3 extends over 14 amino acids. The CDR3 DNA follows: TGCGCCAGCAGCCCAGCAGCGAAACAAGAGACCCAGTACTTC. This translates into CASSPAAKQETQYF.

This clonotype appeared a few times. This chain links TRBV5-5 with TRBJ2-2; TRBD1 matches at 10 bases. The germline V gene encodes CDR1 SGHKS and CDR2 YYEKEE (reference sequence). Germline trimming cut 3 bases from V and 7 bases from J; bases unmatched to any gene: 6. The CDR3 has 15 residues. The DNA for the CDR3 is TGTGCCAGCAGCTCAAGACAGGGGGCAGGCGGGGAGCTGTTTTTT. Protein product: CASSSRQGAGGELFF.

In its sample, this clonotype was seen a few times. The rearrangement uses TRBV5-1 and TRBJ2-5; D is tentatively TRBD1 or TRBD2 (6 bases each). Trimming removed 7 bases from V and 4 bases from J, with 14 bases in between. The germline V gene encodes CDR1 SGHRS and CDR2 YFSETQ. The CDR3 totals 13 residues. The CDR3, as DNA: TGCGCCAGCCGCCATAAGGGGGGAGAGACCCAGTACTTC. As protein: CASRHKGGETQYF.

The chain has TRBV7-9 and TRBJ1-2; 7 bases match TRBD1. Germline V CDR1 and CDR2: SEHNR, FQNEAQ (reference sequence). V lost 5 bases to trimming and J lost 8 bases; unmatched junction nucleotides: 8. The CDR3 has 13 residues. This chain's CDR3 is CASSQSGGAGYTF. The CDR3 nucleotides are TGTGCCAGCAGCCAGTCAGGGGGGGCCGGCTACACCTTC.

This clonotype was seen a handful of times. The chain is built from TRBV5-5 and TRBJ2-7, with 9 bases that match TRBD1. The CDR3 is made up of 14 amino acids. Germline values: CDR1 SGHKS, CDR2 YYEKEE (reference sequence). After removal of 4 bases from V and 6 bases from J, the junction contained 8 bases not matched to a gene. CDR3 residues: CASSPGTGSREQYF. The CDR3 region has the DNA TGTGCCAGCAGCCCCGGGACAGGGTCTCGCGAGCAGTACTTC.

This clonotype was counted a few times. The CDR3 is CASSHESGLEQYF. The CDR3 bases are TGCGCCAGCAGCCACGAGAGCGGTCTAGAGCAGTACTTC. The chain recombines TRBV4-1 with TRBJ2-7; a possible D gene is TRBD2 (5 bases). The germline V and J ends were trimmed by 3 bases and 7 bases, with 13 bases remaining between them. This CDR3 has 13 residues. Germline V CDR1 and CDR2: MGHRA, YSYEKL.

This clonotype was counted many times. This chain connects TRBV20-1 to TRBJ2-1; 11 nucleotides line up with TRBD2. There are 15 residues in the CDR3. Per germline, CDR1 DFQATT and CDR2 SNEGSKA (reference sequence). V lost 1 base to trimming and J lost 2 bases; unmatched junction nucleotides: 1. The DNA for the CDR3 is TGCAGTGCTAGAGTACTAGCGGGAGCCTACAATGAGCAGTTCTTC. Translation: CSARVLAGAYNEQFF.

In its sample, this clonotype was seen a few times. The genes are TRBV7-8 and TRBJ2-7; TRBD1 might be the D (6 bases). There are 14 residues in the CDR3. The V gene lost 5 bases and the J gene lost 4 bases, with 15 bases spanning the gap. Germline V gene sequence: CDR1 SGHVS, CDR2 FQNEAQ. CDR3 amino acids: CASSVGQNGYEQYF. The DNA for the CDR3 is TGTGCCAGCAGCGTCGGACAGAATGGGTACGAGCAGTACTTC.

The chain is built from TRBV10-3 and TRBJ1-2; possibly TRBD1 for D (5 bases). There are 15 residues in the CDR3. CDR1 and CDR2 (germline): ENHRY, SYGVKD. With 0 bases removed from V and 2 bases from J, the gap between germline ends came to 10 bases. The CDR3 spells CAISESGLLNYGYTF. The CDR3 DNA follows: TGTGCCATCAGTGAGTCGGGACTATTAAACTATGGCTACACCTTC.

This clonotype was observed at least ten times. This chain links TRBV5-1 with TRBJ2-7; tentatively, D is TRBD1 (5 bases). CDR3 length equals 14 residues. In germline, CDR1 is SGHRS, CDR2 YFSETQ. V dropped 7 bases and J dropped 0 bases, with 14 bases sitting between them. The chain's CDR3 is CASETAPSSYEQYF. The CDR3 DNA reads as TGCGCCAGCGAGACAGCCCCCAGCTCCTACGAGCAGTACTTC.

This chain joins TRBV10-1 and TRBJ2-3; 10 nucleotides agree with TRBD2. The V gene's germline CDR1 is WNHNN and CDR2 SYGVQD (reference sequence). With 4 bases clipped from V and 5 bases from J, the junction kept 6 bases outside the gene matches. The CDR3 spans 15 residues. As DNA, the CDR3 is TGCGCCAGCAGTGTCACTAGCGGGACGGGAGATACGCAGTATTTT. Its translation: CASSVTSGTGDTQYF.

This clonotype was seen only a few times. The chain couples TRBV3-1 to TRBJ2-7; 7 bases are a match to TRBD1. CDR3 length: 15 residues. Germline loops: CDR1 LGHDT, CDR2 YNNKEL (reference sequence). The V segment lost 0 bases and the J segment 2 bases; nucleotides outside the gene matches: 4. For the CDR3, the DNA is TGTGCCAGCAGCCAAGATCAGGGGACAGCCTACGAGCAGTACTTC. Protein product: CASSQDQGTAYEQYF.

This chain links TRBV9 with TRBJ2-5; 7 nucleotides match TRBD1. Germline V gene data show CDR1 as SGDLS and CDR2 as YYNGEE. The CDR3 runs to 16 residues. Trimming at V came to 4 bases and at J to 5 bases, leaving 14 bases not matched to a gene. The DNA of the CDR3 is TGTGCCAGCAGCAATCCGGGACAGTGGAATGGTGAGACCCAGTACTTC. Amino acids: CASSNPGQWNGETQYF.